This passage covers 22 T cell receptor beta chains from one sample sequenced in a study of T-cell memory formation after mild COVID-19 (dated by TCRdb to about 2021). The library was made by 5' RACE. Reads for this sample came from an Illumina NovaSeq 6000. The public reads were quality trimmed at Q25 with fastp and then assembled into clones with MiXCR by TCRdb, keeping productive beta chains. Rows are combined by CDR3 protein, so each entry shows the most common genes and DNA. This sample gives roughly 170,000 distinct CDR3 sequences in total; 18% of them show up just once. The ten top clones hold 3% to 4% of the sample. Sequenced sample: PBMCs or a T cell subset sorted from them (not recorded which). These receptors all come from a man younger than 35 who had mild COVID-19 (a few samples of this study predate the infection). The sample titles of this study are shuffled in the database, so cell type and time point are left out; the donor was told from shared clones.

The sample holds a few counts of this clonotype. The V call is TRBV5-1, the J call TRBJ2-3; no clear D gene. Germline assignment: CDR1 SGHRS and CDR2 YFSETQ. The germline V and J ends were trimmed by 5 bases and 4 bases, with 5 bases remaining between them. The CDR3 runs to 11 residues. The CDR3 loop reads CASRQADTQYF. CDR3 in DNA: TGCGCCAGCAGGCAAGCAGATACGCAGTATTTT. Supplemented by reference TRBV5-1 and TRBJ2-3, the full variable domain reads KAGVTQTPRYLIKTRGQQVTLSCSPISGHRSVSWYQQTPGQGLQFLFEYFSETQRNKGNFPGRFSGRQFSNSRSEMNVSTLELGDSALYLCASRQADTQYFGPGTRLTVL.

This clonotype has a handful of counts. The V gene is TRBV6-5, the J gene TRBJ1-2, with a tentative D call TRBD1 (5 bases). The CDR3 sequence is 13 residues long. The V end was cut by 5 bases, the J end by 5 bases, with 12 bases between. Per germline, CDR1 MNHEY and CDR2 SVGAGI. The CDR3 DNA follows: TGTGCCAGCAGTCCCGGGGGGAGATATGGCTACACCTTC. It yields the protein CASSPGGRYGYTF.

The V gene is TRBV7-9, the J gene TRBJ1-5; a possible D gene is TRBD1 (6 bases). The length of the CDR3 is 16 residues. The ends were cut back, 5 bases at V and 7 bases at J, with 21 bases in the middle. CDR1 and CDR2 from the germline V gene are SEHNR and FQNEAQ (reference sequence). CDR3 residues: CASSPGGGASRQPQHF. CDR3 nucleotide sequence: TGTGCCAGCAGCCCCGGCGGGGGGGCGTCTCGGCAGCCCCAGCATTTT.

In this sample, this clonotype turned up a few times. Written as DNA, the CDR3 is TGTGCCAGCAGTGCTATGAACACTGAAGCTTTCTTT. Translated: CASSAMNTEAFF. The rearrangement links TRBV2 to TRBJ1-1; D is unresolved. The CDR3 contains 12 residues. V was pared by 4 bases and J by 0 bases, with 3 bases between. The germline V gene has CDR1 SNHLY and CDR2 FYNNEI.

This clonotype has at least ten counts. The chain carries TRBV5-1 and TRBJ1-1; D is unresolved. Trimming removed 0 bases from V and 6 bases from J, with 15 bases in between. This CDR3 has 15 residues. From germline, CDR1 is SGHRS and CDR2 YFSETQ. CDR3 DNA sequence: TGCGCCAGCAGCTTGGATATGGGTACGACGGCTGAAGCTTTCTTT. It encodes CASSLDMGTTAEAFF.

This clonotype was counted between two and nine times. The rearrangement joins TRBV7-8 to TRBJ2-7; the D gene is possibly TRBD1 (5 bases). Trimming shortened V by 3 bases and J by 3 bases, and 9 bases separated the two germline ends. CDR3 length equals 13 residues. Germline values: CDR1 SGHVS, CDR2 FQNEAQ. DNA of the CDR3: TGTGCCAGCAGCTTGCTAGGGGTCTACGAGCAGTACGTC. It yields the protein CASSLLGVYEQYV.

This clonotype was observed once. The chain has TRBV5-5 and TRBJ2-5; D perhaps matches TRBD1 (5 bases). V was cut by 0 bases and J by 5 bases, with 14 bases left in between. The CDR3 spans 15 residues. Germline CDR1 reads SGHKS; CDR2 reads YYEKEE (reference sequence). CDR3 coding DNA: TGTGCCAGCAGCTTGGGGGGTCAGGGAAGGGAGACCCAGTACTTC. Translation gives CASSLGGQGRETQYF.

The chain links TRBV29-1 to TRBJ2-1; D is tentatively TRBD1 or TRBD2 (5 bases each). Between the trimmed V and J ends, which lost 6 bases and 1 base, there was a span of 7 bases. Germline V gene lookup returns CDR1 SQVTM and CDR2 ANQGSEA. This CDR3 is built from 12 residues. In DNA form, the CDR3 reads TGCAGCGTGGGGGTTTCCTACAATGAGCAGTTCTTC. Translation gives CSVGVSYNEQFF.

The chain recombines TRBV6-6 with TRBJ1-2, with TRBD1 matching 7 bases. CDR3 size: 14 residues. V was clipped by 4 bases and J by 7 bases; unmatched bases: 9. The germline CDR1 and CDR2 sequences are MNHNY and SVGAGI (reference sequence). The DNA of the CDR3 is TGTGCCAGCAGTTTTCCACAGGGGCAATCTGGCTACACCTTC. This gives the protein CASSFPQGQSGYTF.

This chain links TRBV28 with TRBJ1-5; tentatively, D is TRBD1 (5 bases). The V gene lost 6 bases and the J gene lost 12 bases, with 12 bases spanning the gap. CDR3 length: 11 amino acids. Germline V gives CDR1 MDHEN, CDR2 SYDVKM. Here the CDR3 DNA reads TGTGCCAGCAGATACCGGGGGTACCAGCATTTT. Translating it yields CASRYRGYQHF.

In its sample, this clonotype was seen a few times. This chain connects TRBV12-3 or TRBV12-4 to TRBJ2-2; D gene unclear. The CDR3 contains 15 residues. V lost 2 bases and J 4 bases, leaving 11 bases between the germline ends. This chain's CDR3 is CASSLRPASTGELFF. CDR3 sequence (DNA): TGTGCCAGCAGTTTACGTCCAGCCTCCACCGGGGAGCTGTTTTTT.

The chain carries TRBV7-2 and TRBJ1-1; D unresolved. Between the trimmed V and J ends, which lost 2 bases and 0 bases, there was a span of 10 bases. CDR1 and CDR2 from the germline V gene are SGHTA and FQGNSA. This CDR3 comprises 15 residues. Here the CDR3 reads CASSLLSGLNTEAFF. As DNA, the CDR3 is TGTGCCAGCAGCTTACTTTCAGGTTTGAACACTGAAGCTTTCTTT.

This clonotype appeared a few times. The chain is built from TRBV4-3 and TRBJ2-5; D possibly corresponds to TRBD2 (5 bases). The CDR3 runs 14 residues. Germline V gives CDR1 LGHNA, CDR2 YSLEER. The V end lost 1 base, the J end lost 4 bases, and 10 bases lay between the germline ends. The CDR3 reads CASSQALAAETQYF. Here the CDR3 DNA reads TGCGCCAGCAGCCAAGCCCTAGCTGCAGAGACCCAGTACTTC.

In its sample, this clonotype was seen a few times. The chain employs TRBV15 and TRBJ2-3, with D tentatively TRBD1 or TRBD2 (5 bases each). CDR3 size: 14 residues. Germline assignment: CDR1 LNHNV and CDR2 YYDKDF (reference sequence). The ends were cut back, 9 bases at V and 0 bases at J, with 13 bases in the middle. For the CDR3, the DNA is TGTGCCACTACCGAGGGGCATAGCACAGATACGCAGTATTTT. The encoded protein is CATTEGHSTDTQYF.

This chain joins TRBV7-2 and TRBJ1-5; 10 nucleotides align to TRBD1. V lost 6 bases, J lost 6 bases, and 5 bases stayed unmatched. The CDR3 has 14 amino acids. Germline values: CDR1 SGHTA, CDR2 FQGNSA. CDR3 nucleotide sequence: TGTGCCAGCAGTCCCGACAGGGGGCGTCAGCCCCAGCATTTT. Protein product: CASSPDRGRQPQHF.

At least ten counts were recorded for this clonotype. This rearrangement joins TRBV7-8 to TRBJ1-5; tentatively, D is TRBD1 (5 bases). The CDR3 runs 15 residues. V was cut by 4 bases and J by 0 bases, with 10 bases left in between. CDR1 is SGHVS, CDR2 FQNEAQ, per germline. The DNA for the CDR3 is TGTGCCAGCAGCTCCCGGGACGGTAGCAATCAGCCCCAGCATTTT. Protein product: CASSSRDGSNQPQHF.

This clonotype came up once. The J gene is TRBJ2-2, the V gene TRBV19; D unclear. The V gene's germline CDR1 is LNHDA and CDR2 SQIVND (reference sequence). V was shortened by 6 bases and J by 7 bases, with 3 bases between the two germline ends. The CDR3 is made up of 10 amino acids. CDR3 DNA sequence: TGTGCCAGTAGGCACGGGGAGCTGTTTTTT. Protein product: CASRHGELFF.

This clonotype turned up a few times. The V and J genes are TRBV20-1 and TRBJ1-5; 8 bases match TRBD1. CDR1 and CDR2 (germline): DFQATT, SNEGSKA (reference sequence). Losses at the gene ends were 5 bases for V and 6 bases for J; bases not matched to a gene: 9. CDR3 length: 14 residues. The CDR3 bases are TGCAGTGCTGGCCCGGGACAGGTCGCTCAGCCCCAGCATTTT. Amino acids: CSAGPGQVAQPQHF.

The J gene is TRBJ1-2, the V gene TRBV3-1, with D tentatively TRBD1 (5 bases). The V and J ends lost 4 bases and 8 bases respectively, with 14 bases between them. The CDR3 loop spans 13 amino acids. Germline-derived CDR1 and CDR2 are LGHDT and YNNKEL (reference sequence). CDR3 protein: CASSRDSNLGYTF. CDR3 bases: TGTGCCAGCAGCCGGGACTCGAATTTGGGCTACACCTTC.

The J gene is TRBJ2-6, the V gene TRBV5-1; unclear D gene. V lost 4 bases to trimming and J lost 0 bases, with 5 bases between them. This CDR3 contains 14 residues. Germline CDR1 is SGHRS and CDR2 is YFSETQ. The CDR3 reads CASSPGSGANVLTF. The CDR3 DNA is TGCGCCAGCAGCCCGGGCTCTGGGGCCAACGTCCTGACTTTC.

This clonotype was seen a handful of times. This sequence joins TRBV7-2 and TRBJ2-5; D may match TRBD1 or TRBD2 (6 bases each). The CDR3 extends over 14 amino acids. The V and J ends lost 6 bases and 5 bases respectively, with 16 bases between them. Germline lookup yields CDR1 SGHTA and CDR2 FQGNSA. The CDR3 DNA reads as TGTGCCAGCAGGAGGGGGGCCGGGGCCGAGACCCAGTACTTC. Translating it yields CASRRGAGAETQYF. The full variable domain, rest sourced from reference TRBV7-2 and TRBJ2-5, is GAGVSQSPSNKVTEKGKDVELRCDPISGHTALYWYRQSLGQGLEFLIYFQGNSAPDKSGLPSDRFSAERTGGSVSTLTIQRTQQEDSAVYLCASRRGAGAETQYFGPGTRLLVL.

This chain links TRBV4-3 with TRBJ2-3; D may match TRBD1 or TRBD2 (7 bases each). V was shortened by 3 bases and J by 6 bases, with 19 bases between the two germline ends. The CDR3 covers 16 residues. CDR1 is LGHNA and CDR2 is YSLEER in the germline V gene. This chain's CDR3 is CASSQAGGGAPDTQYF. The CDR3, as DNA: TGCGCCAGCAGCCAGGCAGGGGGGGGGGCTCCGGATACGCAGTATTTT.